Listed here is a single TCR beta chain. Its antigen is not yet known. Base quality data are lacking; no much larger clone is found one base away. The donors were healthy, HIV-negative adults who had no recently reported acute infections or vaccinations. All donors were Caucasian adults living in Nashville, Tennessee, USA. CD4+ T cells were enriched by magnetic negative selection; naive cells were then positively selected on CD45RA, and the negative fraction formed the memory subset. Blood was collected by leukapheresis, and PBMCs were isolated by Ficoll-Histopaque density gradient centrifugation and then cryopreserved in liquid nitrogen vapor phase. Purity and quantity of every magnetically sorted T cell population were checked by analytical flow cytometry. From each sorted fraction, genomic DNA was isolated and quantified by UV absorbance on a Nanodrop 2000c. Using the deep immunoSEQ assay, TCR CDR3 regions were amplified from genomic DNA by multiplex PCR. For each cell subset, the extracted genomic DNA was distributed evenly across all wells of several immunoSEQ 96-well plates, and each plate served as one replicate. Each replicate PCR for sorted subsets received around 200 ng genomic DNA, equal to about 29,000 T cell genomes. The purified libraries were quantified using a Qubit 3.0 fluorometer, sized with a Bioanalyzer 2100, and then quantified again using the KAPA Library Quantification kit. A separate single-read 150-cycle Illumina NextSeq 550 flow cell was used to sequence each immunoSEQ 96-well plate. Processing in the source paper ran as follows. Because only junctional sequences without quality scores were contained in the immunoSEQ output, filtering matching that applied to full-length reads could not be performed. To assign V/J genes and CDR3, sequences were annotated against IMGT germline references using PyIR, a Python wrapper for IgBLAST v1.9. Reads were filtered out if the reads had weak V/J assignments (E-value above 1e-6), no CDR3, stop codons, out-of-frame junctions, or ambiguous translated residues. A V3J clonotype was defined by an identical inferred V gene, J gene, and CDR3 amino acid sequence. Percentage overlap between repertoires was computed as shared unique clonotypes divided by the size of the smaller repertoire. RTK rarefaction, the Chao1 estimator, and Recon v2.1 estimates of unobserved clonotypes were used to assess repertoire richness. OLGA was used to compute generation probabilities for all TCRbeta clonotypes that the gDNA method yielded from a handful of donors. TCRdb carries this immuneACCESS record with in-frame sequences only. Its versions omit some clonotypes, under half of them owing to an unresolved V gene in the studies checked, with the rest unexplained. V and J calls and clone size follow that table, whereas D and trimming were derived from the DNA. For this sample there are about 1.5 million clones; 95% to 99% appear just once. Of the sample, about 0.42% is held by the ten largest clones.

The sample belongs to a study of shared clonotypes between healthy human individuals (dated by TCRdb to about 2020). Concerning the study at large: Three men and two women, aged 18 to 49 years, made up the cohort. For each donor, three plates each were used for CD4 naive and CD4 memory, two plates were used for CD8 naive, and one plate was used for CD8 memory. The study deeply sequenced blood TCR repertoires of several healthy adults to estimate repertoire size and the extent of clonotype sharing between individuals. To increase sequencing depth and limit assay-specific biases, TCR repertoire library preparation and sequencing were carried out by different laboratories using diverse techniques. Per donor, leukapheresis produced somewhere between about 0.85 and 9.5 billion PBMCs. The paper as a whole reports these results and caveats: Rarefaction of sorted-subset datasets indicated incomplete sequencing despite the large sequencing depth. The small number of donors limited the genetic and exposure-history diversity represented. Based on pairwise subsampling, the degree of clonotype sharing among donors was expected to be affected by sequencing depth. Across a few donors, around 5.4% of naive CD4, over 3% of naive CD8, about 2.3% of memory CD4, and about 0.44% of memory CD8 clonotypes were shared. Naive subsets generally had larger estimated clonotype richness than memory subsets did. Compared with non-shared clonotypes, clonotypes shared by all four sorted-subset donors had higher generation probabilities. Sampling was limited to blood, and TCR repertoires in tissue likely differ from TCR repertoires in blood.

Sequences KGHSH (CDR1) and LQKENI (CDR2) are obtained from the germline V gene. Germline trimming: 3 bases from V, 5 bases from J; junction bases outside gene matches: 6. The CDR3, cysteine through phenylalanine, is 15 amino acids long. Left in the record is the CDR3 DNA by itself, 45 bases read in frame from the first base. The sample consisted of naive CD4+ T cells sorted from blood. The sample's cell subset or site label is to be understood as: CD45RA+ positively selected. The chain employs TRBV18 and TRBJ1-5, and TRBD1 matches 8 of the central bases. The receptor comes from a man aged 30-40 years in good health. The CDR3 corresponds to CASSPGQGGHQPQHF. The sequenced DNA: TGTGCCAGCTCACCCGGACAGGGTGGCCATCAGCCCCAGCATTTT.